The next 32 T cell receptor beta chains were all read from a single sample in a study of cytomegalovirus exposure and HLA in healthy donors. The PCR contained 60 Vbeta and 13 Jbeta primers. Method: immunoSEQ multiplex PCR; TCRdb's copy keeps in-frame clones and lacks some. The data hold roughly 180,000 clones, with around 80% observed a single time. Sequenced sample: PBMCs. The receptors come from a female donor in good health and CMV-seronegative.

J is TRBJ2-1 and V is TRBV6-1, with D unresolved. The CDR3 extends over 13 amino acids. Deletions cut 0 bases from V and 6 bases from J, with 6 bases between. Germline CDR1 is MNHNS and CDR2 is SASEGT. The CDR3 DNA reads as TGTGCCAGCAGTGAAGCAGCTGTCAATGAGCAGTTCTTC. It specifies CASSEAAVNEQFF.

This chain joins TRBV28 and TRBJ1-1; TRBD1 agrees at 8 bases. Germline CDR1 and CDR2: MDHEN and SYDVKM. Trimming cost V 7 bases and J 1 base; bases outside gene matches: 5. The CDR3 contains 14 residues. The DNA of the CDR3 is TGTGCCAGCAAATTAGGACAGGGGAACACTGAAGCTTTCTTT. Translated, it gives CASKLGQGNTEAFF.

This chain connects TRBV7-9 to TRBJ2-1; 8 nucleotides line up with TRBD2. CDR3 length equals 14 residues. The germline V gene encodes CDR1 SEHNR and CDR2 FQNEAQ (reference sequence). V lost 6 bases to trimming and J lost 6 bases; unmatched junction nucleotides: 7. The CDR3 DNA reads TGTGCCAGCAGACGGGAGGGCGGTTTCAATGAGCAGTTCTTC. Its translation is CASRREGGFNEQFF.

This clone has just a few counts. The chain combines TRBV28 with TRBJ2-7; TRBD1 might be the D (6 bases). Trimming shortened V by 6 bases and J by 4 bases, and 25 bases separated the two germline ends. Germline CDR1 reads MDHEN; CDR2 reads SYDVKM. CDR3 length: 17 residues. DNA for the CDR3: TGTGCCAGCAGGAATACCCTTACGCGACAGGTGATTTACGAGCAGTACTTC. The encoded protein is CASRNTLTRQVIYEQYF.

For the CDR3, the DNA is TGTGCCAGCAGCAGACCACTAGCGGGTATAGTCACAGATACGCAGTATTTT. It codes for CASSRPLAGIVTDTQYF. The chain couples TRBV7-2 to TRBJ2-3; 9 nucleotides align to TRBD2. This CDR3 comprises 17 residues. Germline CDR1 reads SGHTA; CDR2 reads FQGNSA. J was trimmed by 2 bases and V by 5 bases; bases with no gene match: 11.

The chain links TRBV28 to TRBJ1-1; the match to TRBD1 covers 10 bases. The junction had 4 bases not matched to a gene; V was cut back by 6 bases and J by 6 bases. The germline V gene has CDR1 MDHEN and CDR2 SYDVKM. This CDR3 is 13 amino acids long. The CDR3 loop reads CASRATGGAEAFF. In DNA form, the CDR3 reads TGTGCCAGCAGAGCGACAGGGGGCGCTGAAGCTTTCTTT.

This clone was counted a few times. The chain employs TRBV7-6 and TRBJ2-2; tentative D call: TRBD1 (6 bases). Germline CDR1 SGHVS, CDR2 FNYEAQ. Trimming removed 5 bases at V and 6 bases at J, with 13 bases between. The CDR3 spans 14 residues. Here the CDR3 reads CASSITGIPGELFF. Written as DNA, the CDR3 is TGTGCCAGCAGCATCACAGGGATTCCCGGGGAGCTGTTTTTT.

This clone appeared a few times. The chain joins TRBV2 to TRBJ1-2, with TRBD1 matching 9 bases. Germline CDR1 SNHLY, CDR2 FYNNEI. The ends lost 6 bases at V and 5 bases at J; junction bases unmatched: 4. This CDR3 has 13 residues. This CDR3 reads CASSTGGDYGYTF. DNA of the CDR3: TGTGCCAGCAGCACAGGGGGCGATTATGGCTACACCTTC.

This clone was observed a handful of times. DNA of the CDR3: TGTGCCAGCAGTGGGACTACCGACACCGGGGAGCTGTTTTTT. The encoded protein is CASSGTTDTGELFF. The chain is built from TRBV6-1 and TRBJ2-2; weak D call: TRBD2 (6 bases). CDR3 size: 14 residues. V lost 4 bases, J lost 3 bases, and 9 bases lay in between. Germline-derived CDR1 and CDR2 are MNHNS and SASEGT.

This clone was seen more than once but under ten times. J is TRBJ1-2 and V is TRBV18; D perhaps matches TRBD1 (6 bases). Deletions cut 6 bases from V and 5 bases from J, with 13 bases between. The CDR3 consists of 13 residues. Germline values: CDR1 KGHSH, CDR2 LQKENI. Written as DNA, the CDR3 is TGTGCCAGCTCGGTACAGGGTCGTTATGGCTACACCTTC. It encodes CASSVQGRYGYTF.

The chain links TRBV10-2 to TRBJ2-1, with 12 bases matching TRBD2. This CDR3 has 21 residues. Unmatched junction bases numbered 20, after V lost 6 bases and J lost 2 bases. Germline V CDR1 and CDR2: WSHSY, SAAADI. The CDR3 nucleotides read TGCGCCAGCAGATTTGCGGTTGGCGAGACTAGCGGGAGTGGAACCTACAATGAGCAGTTCTTC. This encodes CASRFAVGETSGSGTYNEQFF.

CDR3 in DNA: TGTGCCAGCAGCAAGGGGGGACTACCGGGCCATGAGCAGTTCTTC. Residues: CASSKGGLPGHEQFF. The chain joins TRBV7-8 to TRBJ2-1, with a possible D match to TRBD2 (7 bases). The CDR3 loop spans 15 amino acids. CDR1 SGHVS and CDR2 FQNEAQ come from the germline V gene. Trimming took 5 bases from V and 8 from J, leaving 19 bases between them.

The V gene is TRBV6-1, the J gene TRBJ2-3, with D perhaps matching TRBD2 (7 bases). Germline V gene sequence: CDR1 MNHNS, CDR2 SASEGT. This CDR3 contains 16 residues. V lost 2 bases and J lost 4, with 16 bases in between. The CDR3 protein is CASSEIPGGRSDTQYF. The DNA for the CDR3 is TGTGCCAGCAGTGAAATCCCGGGGGGCCGTTCAGATACGCAGTATTTT.

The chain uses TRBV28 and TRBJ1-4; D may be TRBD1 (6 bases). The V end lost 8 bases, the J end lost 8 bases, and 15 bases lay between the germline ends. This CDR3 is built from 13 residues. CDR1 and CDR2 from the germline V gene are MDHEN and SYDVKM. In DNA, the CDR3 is TGTGCCAGCGCAAACAGGGCGAGGGAAAAACTGTTTTTT. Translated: CASANRAREKLFF.

CDR3 in amino acids: CASGKTGSPYEQYF. Written as DNA, the CDR3 is TGTGCCAGCGGCAAGACAGGGTCCCCCTACGAGCAGTACTTC. The rearrangement joins TRBV7-2 to TRBJ2-5; 7 positions match TRBD1. The closer fit of TRBJ2-7 to the DNA end suggests the J call may be wrong. CDR3 size: 14 residues. CDR1 is SGHTA and CDR2 is FQGNSA in the germline V gene.

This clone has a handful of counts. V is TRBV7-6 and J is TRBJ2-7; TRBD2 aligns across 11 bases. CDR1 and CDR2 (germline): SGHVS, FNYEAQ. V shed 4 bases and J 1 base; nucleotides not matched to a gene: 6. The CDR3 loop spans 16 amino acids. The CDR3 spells CASSSKLAGESYEQYF. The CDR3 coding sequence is TGTGCCAGCAGCTCGAAACTAGCGGGGGAGTCCTACGAGCAGTACTTC. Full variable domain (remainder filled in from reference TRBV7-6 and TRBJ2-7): GAGVSQSPRYKVTKRGQDVALRCDPISGHVSLYWYRQALGQGPEFLTYFNYEAQQDKSGLPNDRFSAERPEGSISTLTIQRTEQRDSAMYRCASSSKLAGESYEQYFGPGTRLTVT.

The CDR3 spells CASSTSYRALGQYF. In DNA form, the CDR3 reads TGTGCCAGCAGTACTAGCTATAGGGCTTTAGGGCAGTATTTT. The chain joins TRBV6-1 to TRBJ2-3; tentatively, D is TRBD2 (6 bases). This CDR3 contains 14 residues. With 5 bases removed from V and 11 bases from J, the gap between germline ends came to 20 bases. Germline values: CDR1 MNHNS, CDR2 SASEGT.

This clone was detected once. The CDR3 bases are TGTGCCAGCAGTTACACGCGGACAGGCTCGGGCACTGAAGCTTTCTTT. Amino acid sequence: CASSYTRTGSGTEAFF. The chain has TRBV6-5 and TRBJ1-1; TRBD1 agrees at 7 bases. This CDR3 has 16 residues. V shed 2 bases and J 4 bases; nucleotides not matched to a gene: 10. Germline V gene data show CDR1 as MNHEY and CDR2 as SVGAGI.

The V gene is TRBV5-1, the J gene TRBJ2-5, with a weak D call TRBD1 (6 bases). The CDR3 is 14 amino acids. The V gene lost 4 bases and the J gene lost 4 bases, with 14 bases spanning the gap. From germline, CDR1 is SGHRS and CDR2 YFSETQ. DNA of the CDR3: TGCGCCAGCAGCGATTTGGGGGCTTCAGAGACCCAGTACTTC. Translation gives CASSDLGASETQYF.

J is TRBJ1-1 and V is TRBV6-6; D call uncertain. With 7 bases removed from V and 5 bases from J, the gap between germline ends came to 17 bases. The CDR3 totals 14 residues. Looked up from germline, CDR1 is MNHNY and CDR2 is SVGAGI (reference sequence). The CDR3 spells CASTPKPGRTEAFF. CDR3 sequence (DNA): TGTGCCAGCACCCCGAAGCCGGGGAGGACTGAAGCTTTCTTT.

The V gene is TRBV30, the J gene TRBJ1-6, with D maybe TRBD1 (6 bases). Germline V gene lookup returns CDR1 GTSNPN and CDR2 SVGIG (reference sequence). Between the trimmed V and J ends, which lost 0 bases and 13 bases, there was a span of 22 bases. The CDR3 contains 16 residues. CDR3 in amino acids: CAWSVGGVAPISPLHF. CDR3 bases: TGTGCCTGGAGTGTAGGGGGGGTTGCCCCTATTAGCCCCCTCCACTTT.

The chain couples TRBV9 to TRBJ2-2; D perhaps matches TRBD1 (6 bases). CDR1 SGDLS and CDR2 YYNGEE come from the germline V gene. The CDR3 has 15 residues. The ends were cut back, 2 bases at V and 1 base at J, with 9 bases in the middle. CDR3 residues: CASSVGTLNTGELFF. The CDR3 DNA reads TGTGCCAGCAGCGTCGGGACACTGAACACCGGGGAGCTGTTTTTT.

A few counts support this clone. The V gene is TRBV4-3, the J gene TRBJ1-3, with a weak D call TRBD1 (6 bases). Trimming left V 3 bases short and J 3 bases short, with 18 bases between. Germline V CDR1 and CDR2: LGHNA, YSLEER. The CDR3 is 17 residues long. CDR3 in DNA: TGCGCCAGCAGCCACCGACCACAGGGAGAAGATGGAAACACCATATATTTT. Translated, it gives CASSHRPQGEDGNTIYF.

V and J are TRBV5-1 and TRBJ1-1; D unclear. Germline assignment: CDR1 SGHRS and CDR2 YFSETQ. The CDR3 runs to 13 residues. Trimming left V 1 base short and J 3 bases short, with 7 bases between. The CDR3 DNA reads TGCGCCAGCAGCTTGATGCAGGACACTGAAGCTTTCTTT. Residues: CASSLMQDTEAFF.

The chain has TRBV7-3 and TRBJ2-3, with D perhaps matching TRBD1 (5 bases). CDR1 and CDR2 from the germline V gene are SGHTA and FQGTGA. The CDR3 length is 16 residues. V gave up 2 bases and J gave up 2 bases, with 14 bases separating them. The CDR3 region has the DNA TGTGCCAGCAGCTTACGGCAGGGCAAGGTCACAGATACGCAGTATTTT. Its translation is CASSLRQGKVTDTQYF.

This CDR3 reads CASSQAGNNSPLHF. CDR3 coding DNA: TGTGCCAGCAGCCAAGCAGGGAATAATTCACCCCTCCACTTT. The chain is built from TRBV14 and TRBJ1-6, with D maybe TRBD1 (5 bases). CDR1 and CDR2 (germline): SGHDN, FVKESK. There are 14 residues in the CDR3. Deletions cut 1 base from V and 5 bases from J, with 6 bases between.

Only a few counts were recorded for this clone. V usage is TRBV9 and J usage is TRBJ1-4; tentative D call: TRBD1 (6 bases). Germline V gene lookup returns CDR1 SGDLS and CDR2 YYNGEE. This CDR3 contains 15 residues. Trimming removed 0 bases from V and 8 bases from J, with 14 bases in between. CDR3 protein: CASSVAGGYGEKLFF. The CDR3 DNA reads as TGTGCCAGCAGCGTAGCTGGGGGCTATGGGGAAAAACTGTTTTTT.

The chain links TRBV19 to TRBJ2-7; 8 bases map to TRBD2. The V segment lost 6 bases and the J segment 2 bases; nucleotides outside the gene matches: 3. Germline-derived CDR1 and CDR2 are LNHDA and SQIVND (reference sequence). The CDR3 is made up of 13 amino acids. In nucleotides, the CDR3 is TGTGCCAGTAGGGCGGGGGGAACCTACGAGCAGTACTTC. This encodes CASRAGGTYEQYF.

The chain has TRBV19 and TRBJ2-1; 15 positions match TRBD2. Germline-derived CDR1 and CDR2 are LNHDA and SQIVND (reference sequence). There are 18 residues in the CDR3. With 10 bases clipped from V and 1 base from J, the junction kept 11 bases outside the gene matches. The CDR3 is CATGGTSGGLKSYNEQFF. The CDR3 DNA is TGTGCCACTGGGGGGACTAGCGGGGGGCTGAAATCCTACAATGAGCAGTTCTTC.

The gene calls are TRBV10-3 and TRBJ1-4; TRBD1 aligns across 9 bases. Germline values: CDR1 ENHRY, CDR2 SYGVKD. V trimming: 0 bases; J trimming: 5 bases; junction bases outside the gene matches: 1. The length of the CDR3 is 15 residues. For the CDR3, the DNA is TGTGCCATCAGTGAGTCCGGGACAGGGAATGAAAAACTGTTTTTT. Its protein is CAISESGTGNEKLFF.

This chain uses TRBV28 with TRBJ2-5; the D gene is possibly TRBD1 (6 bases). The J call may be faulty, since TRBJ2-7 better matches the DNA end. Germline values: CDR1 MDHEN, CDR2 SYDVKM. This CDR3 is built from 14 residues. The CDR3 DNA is TGTGCCAGCAGCCGCCAGACAGGACCCTACGAGCAGTACTTC. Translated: CASSRQTGPYEQYF.

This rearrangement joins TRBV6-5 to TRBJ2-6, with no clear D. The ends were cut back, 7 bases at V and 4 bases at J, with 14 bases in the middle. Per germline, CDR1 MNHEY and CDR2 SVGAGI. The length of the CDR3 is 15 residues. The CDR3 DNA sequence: TGTGCCAGCACCCCCCGAGTTGCCGGGGCCAACGTCCTGACTTTC. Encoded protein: CASTPRVAGANVLTF.